Each of the 13 T cell receptor beta chains below was sequenced from the same sample in a study of blood T cells in healthy people across ages. The authors ran a second PCR of roughly 6 to 12 cycles using a sample-barcoded 5' primer and a J-beta primer mix. One entry per CDR3 protein, called by TCRdb with MiXCR from the 5' RACE reads. The sample has about 1.8 million distinct CDR3 sequences, around half seen once. The sample was blood. These receptors were collected from a woman in her forties in good health.

The rearrangement uses TRBV19 and TRBJ1-1; D unresolved. Germline V gene lookup returns CDR1 LNHDA and CDR2 SQIVND (reference sequence). Trimming pared 4 bases from V and 0 bases from J, leaving 12 bases between. This CDR3 comprises 15 residues. Here the CDR3 DNA reads TGTGCCAGTAGTACCCCCGGGATCCTGAACACTGAAGCTTTCTTT. This codes for CASSTPGILNTEAFF. The entire variable domain, with the rest obtained from reference TRBV19 and TRBJ1-1, is as follows: DGGITQSPKYLFRKEGQNVTLSCEQNLNHDAMYWYRQDPGQGLRLIYYSQIVNDFQKGDIAEGYSVSREKKESFPLTVTSAQKNPTAFYLCASSTPGILNTEAFFGQGTRLTVV.

The chain joins TRBV20-1 to TRBJ2-1, with D possibly TRBD2 on 7 matching bases. Trimming stripped 2 bases from V and 4 bases from J, with 12 bases between. This CDR3 has 14 residues. In germline, CDR1 is DFQATT, CDR2 SNEGSKA (reference sequence). The CDR3 sequence is CSARKGGGYNEQFF. The CDR3, as DNA: TGCAGTGCTAGAAAGGGGGGGGGTTACAATGAGCAGTTCTTC.

The rearrangement links TRBV5-6 to TRBJ1-5; possible D gene TRBD1, 5 bases. The CDR3 has 17 residues. The germline gives CDR1 SGHDT, CDR2 YYEEEE. V was shortened by 2 bases and J by 4 bases, with 19 bases between the two germline ends. The chain's CDR3 is CASSFRVCQVLNQPQHF. Here the CDR3 DNA reads TGTGCCAGCAGCTTCAGGGTCTGTCAGGTCTTAAATCAGCCCCAGCATTTT. Full variable domain (outside the CDR3, taken from reference TRBV5-6 and TRBJ1-5): DAGVTQSPTHLIKTRGQQVTLRCSPKSGHDTVSWYQQALGQGPQFIFQYYEEEERQRGNFPDRFSGHQFPNYSSELNVNALLLGDSALYLCASSFRVCQVLNQPQHFGDGTRLSIL.

This chain connects TRBV20-1 to TRBJ2-3, with D perhaps given as TRBD1 or TRBD2 (5 bases each). Germline CDR1 and CDR2: DFQATT and SNEGSKA (reference sequence). The length of the CDR3 is 12 residues. The V end was cut by 1 base, the J end by 14 bases, with 16 bases between. CDR3 nucleotides: TGCAGTGCTAGAGTCCCCGGGACCCGGGGGTATTTT. This gives the protein CSARVPGTRGYF.

This clonotype has a handful of counts. The chain has TRBV27 and TRBJ2-3; tentatively, D is TRBD1 or TRBD2 (5 bases each). CDR1 and CDR2 from the germline V gene are MNHEY and SMNVEV (reference sequence). The CDR3 extends over 13 amino acids. V was clipped by 5 bases and J by 3 bases, with 9 bases between them. This chain's CDR3 is CASSQWGTDTQYF. CDR3 DNA: TGTGCCAGCAGTCAGTGGGGGACAGATACGCAGTATTTT.

This clonotype occurred a few times. The chain employs TRBV20-1 and TRBJ2-7; 8 bases agree with TRBD1. Germline V gene sequence: CDR1 DFQATT, CDR2 SNEGSKA (reference sequence). This CDR3 spans 14 amino acids. The ends lost 2 bases at V and 1 base at J; junction bases unmatched: 4. CDR3 sequence: CSARPGQVSYEQYF. The CDR3 coding sequence is TGCAGTGCTAGACCGGGACAGGTTTCCTACGAGCAGTACTTC.

The chain combines TRBV9 with TRBJ2-1, with D possibly being TRBD2 (7 bases). The end of the DNA is better explained by TRBJ2-7, so the J call may be wrong. Germline V lookup: CDR1 SGDLS, CDR2 YYNGEE. The CDR3 runs 14 residues. The CDR3 DNA reads as TGTGCCAGCGCCCTATCGGGGGGCTACAATGAGCAGTACTTC. Its translation is CASALSGGYNEQYF.

This clonotype was detected a few times. This chain links TRBV7-2 with TRBJ2-5; 11 bases are shared with TRBD2. The CDR3 covers 17 residues. Germline V gives CDR1 SGHTA, CDR2 FQGNSA. V shed 1 base, J shed 7 bases, and the junction held 11 bases outside the gene matches. CDR3 DNA sequence: TGTGCCAGCAGCTTAGAGGCTAGCGGGGGGCCTATAGGGACCCAGTACTTC. Protein: CASSLEASGGPIGTQYF.

The V and J genes are TRBV20-1 and TRBJ2-3; 8 bases align to TRBD2. The CDR3 spans 16 residues. The V gene end was trimmed by 6 bases and the J gene end by 5 bases; junction bases not matched to a gene: 16. Germline CDR1 and CDR2: DFQATT and SNEGSKA (reference sequence). CDR3 coding DNA: TGCAGTGCAAACACCGTAGCGGGGTACCAACGAGATACGCAGTATTTT. Translation: CSANTVAGYQRDTQYF.

V and J are TRBV6-2 or TRBV6-3 and TRBJ1-2; the D gene is possibly TRBD1 (6 bases). Germline CDR1 MNHEY, CDR2 SVGEGT. This CDR3 has 13 amino acids. The CDR3 DNA reads as TGTGCTGCCCAGGACAGCCCTAACTATGGCTACACCTTC. Amino acid sequence: CAAQDSPNYGYTF.

The chain recombines TRBV20-1 with TRBJ2-5, with D tentatively TRBD1 (5 bases). Trimming stripped 3 bases from V and 5 bases from J, with 16 bases between. Germline CDR1 DFQATT, CDR2 SNEGSKA (reference sequence). This CDR3 is built from 14 residues. This CDR3 is CSASRARVGETQYF. The CDR3 nucleotides are TGCAGTGCTAGCAGGGCCAGGGTAGGGGAGACCCAGTACTTC.

This chain joins TRBV28 and TRBJ1-4; D gene unclear. The V gene's germline CDR1 is MDHEN and CDR2 SYDVKM. Trimming stripped 2 bases from V and 0 bases from J, with 7 bases between. CDR3 length equals 15 residues. CDR3 DNA: TGTGCCAGCAGTTTAGTGGCCACAACTAATGAAAAACTGTTTTTT. Translating it yields CASSLVATTNEKLFF.

V gene TRBV6-6 combines with J gene TRBJ2-1; D unresolved. Germline CDR1 reads MNHNY; CDR2 reads SVGAGI (reference sequence). This CDR3 is built from 12 residues. CDR3 in DNA: TGTGTTGCCAGCAAGGAAAGCCGAGGGCAGTTCTTC. Translated: CVASKESRGQFF.